This is a list of T cell receptor beta chains from one sample in a study of shared clonotypes between healthy human individuals. The assay was immunoSEQ multiplex PCR, and TCRdb's table has in-frame clones only and misses some. The table has around 500,000 clones, about four fifths seen once; the top ten hold approximately 13%. Source material: PBMCs. The source is a woman between 40 and 55 years old in good health. Some clones in this sample may be carry-over from other donors' samples. CDR3s include the opening cysteine and the closing phenylalanine or tryptophan. The order of the fields is CDR3 protein, CDR3 DNA, V gene, D gene, J gene, clone size. D genes are given only for firm matches. The size entry is marked missing in some rows and otherwise reads once, few, many or a size class.

CASSFTGGGNEQFF,TGTGCCAGCAGCTTTACGGGAGGGGGCAATGAGCAGTTCTTC,TRBV11-2,TRBD2,TRBJ2-1,-
CATSKGQMGEQYF,TGTGCCACCAGCAAAGGACAGATGGGGGAGCAGTACTTC,TRBV15,-,TRBJ2-7,many
CASSWGQNTGELFF,TGCGCCAGCAGCTGGGGACAGAACACCGGGGAGCTGTTTTTT,TRBV5-1,-,TRBJ2-2,-
CASSPQGDTQYF,TGTGCCAGCAGCCCCCAGGGTGATACGCAGTATTTT,TRBV9,-,TRBJ2-3,-
CSGSRGDEQFF,TGCAGCGGTAGCCGGGGTGATGAGCAGTTCTTC,TRBV29-1,-,TRBJ2-1,-
CASSLGTGLYEQYF,TGTGCCAGCAGCTTGGGGACAGGGTTATACGAGCAGTACTTC,TRBV11-2,TRBD1,TRBJ2-7,few
CASSEGETQYF,TGTGCCAGCAGTGAGGGGGAGACCCAGTACTTC,TRBV2,-,TRBJ2-5,-
CSVSPTGGKETQYF,TGCAGCGTCTCCCCGACAGGGGGAAAGGAGACCCAGTACTTC,TRBV29-1,TRBD1,TRBJ2-5,-
CASRTGTENNSPLHF,TGTGCCAGCAGAACAGGGACAGAAAATAATTCACCCCTCCACTTT,TRBV21-1,-,TRBJ1-6,-
CASSWGQLTYNSPLHF,TGTGCCAGCAGCTGGGGACAGCTTACTTATAATTCACCCCTCCACTTT,TRBV7-2,TRBD1,TRBJ1-6,-
CASSPLTTFSTDTQYF,TGTGCCAGCAGCCCTTTGACAACCTTTAGCACAGATACGCAGTATTTT,TRBV5-4,-,TRBJ2-3,once
CASSAPGGLAGAGELFF,TGTGCCAGCAGCGCCCCTGGGGGACTAGCGGGAGCCGGGGAGCTGTTTTTT,TRBV7-2,TRBD2,TRBJ2-2,-
CASSLGTSGTNEQFF,TGTGCTAGCAGCTTAGGGACTAGCGGAACTAATGAGCAGTTCTTC,TRBV7-7,TRBD2,TRBJ2-1,-
CASSPQWASEQYF,TGTGCCAGCAGCCCCCAGTGGGCTAGCGAGCAGTATTTT,TRBV7-2,-,TRBJ2-3,-
CASSPHGTSYNEQFF,TGTGCCAGCAGCCCACACGGGACTTCCTACAATGAGCAGTTCTTC,TRBV7-2,-,TRBJ2-1,-
CASSPLGNSNQPQHF,TGTGCCAGCTCACCATTGGGAAATAGCAATCAGCCCCAGCATTTT,TRBV18,-,TRBJ1-5,-
CASNKLGGGTEAFF,TGCGCCAGCAACAAATTGGGGGGAGGCACTGAAGCTTTCTTT,TRBV5-1,-,TRBJ1-1,-
CASSSAGGRETQYF,TGTGCCAGCAGCTCGGCGGGAGGGAGAGAGACCCAGTACTTC,TRBV7-6,TRBD2,TRBJ2-5,-
CASSGLLARRTDTQYF,TGTGCCAGCAGCGGACTACTAGCCAGACGCACAGATACGCAGTATTTT,TRBV5-6,-,TRBJ2-3,-
CASSPPRGSQLDSYEQYF,TGTGCCAGCTCACCACCGAGGGGATCACAGCTAGACTCCTACGAGCAGTACTTC,TRBV18,-,TRBJ2-7,-
CSVEGGGFGNYGYTF,TGCAGCGTTGAAGGGGGGGGCTTTGGTAACTATGGCTACACCTTC,TRBV29-1,-,TRBJ1-2,-
CASSFSGMNTEAFF,TGCGCCAGCAGCTTCTCGGGGATGAACACTGAAGCTTTCTTT,TRBV5-1,-,TRBJ1-1,-
CASSTHRGPLRGNQPQHF,TGTGCCAGCAGCACCCATCGGGGACCTCTACGAGGCAATCAGCCCCAGCATTTT,TRBV21-1,-,TRBJ1-5,-
CASSPRGNTGELFF,TGTGCCAGCAGCCCACGCGGGAACACCGGGGAGCTGTTTTTT,TRBV7-8,-,TRBJ2-2,-
CAWTMTSGNTIYF,TGTGCCTGGACGATGACTTCTGGAAACACCATATATTTT,TRBV30,-,TRBJ1-3,few
CASSPGQGTDTQYF,TGTGCCAGCAGCCCCGGACAGGGCACAGATACGCAGTATTTT,TRBV5-4,TRBD1,TRBJ2-3,-
CASSGAAGADTGELFF,TGTGCCAGCAGTGGGGCAGCGGGAGCCGACACCGGGGAGCTGTTTTTT,TRBV6-1,TRBD2,TRBJ2-2,-